Each of the 31 T cell receptor beta chains below was sequenced from the same sample in a study of somatic mutations in cytotoxic T cells in rheumatoid arthritis. Sequencing used immunoSEQ multiplex PCR; TCRdb keeps in-frame clones, though not all of them. The data contain more than 7,000 clones, 75% to 80% of them singletons. Sequenced material: CD8+ T cells sorted from blood. These receptors originate from an adult with rheumatoid arthritis.

Here the CDR3 reads CASSGRQGAPYNEQFF. Here the CDR3 DNA reads TGTGCCAGCAGTGGCCGACAGGGGGCCCCCTACAATGAGCAGTTCTTC. The J gene is TRBJ2-1, the V gene TRBV28; 10 bases align to TRBD1. V trimming: 5 bases; J trimming: 2 bases; junction bases outside the gene matches: 6. Germline V lookup: CDR1 MDHEN, CDR2 SYDVKM. The CDR3 runs to 16 residues.

V usage is TRBV28 and J usage is TRBJ1-1, with a possible D match to TRBD1 (6 bases). The CDR3 is made up of 15 amino acids. The V gene's germline CDR1 is MDHEN and CDR2 SYDVKM. V was cut by 5 bases and J by 0 bases, with 13 bases left in between. CDR3 nucleotide sequence: TGTGCCAGCAGTATGACAGGAACCATGAACACTGAAGCTTTCTTT. This gives the protein CASSMTGTMNTEAFF.

This clone was seen just once. The J gene is TRBJ1-1, the V gene TRBV7-6; D perhaps matches TRBD1 (6 bases). The CDR3 runs 16 residues. CDR1 is SGHVS and CDR2 is FNYEAQ in the germline V gene. V lost 5 bases to trimming and J lost 2 bases, with 18 bases between them. CDR3 bases: TGTGCCAGCAGCCGAGAGGGGGGGGAGTTTAACACTGAAGCTTTCTTT. It specifies CASSREGGEFNTEAFF.

V is TRBV4-3 and J is TRBJ2-3; no clear D gene. The germline V gene has CDR1 LGHNA and CDR2 YSLEER. The V gene lost 3 bases and the J gene lost 5 bases, with 15 bases spanning the gap. The CDR3 consists of 15 residues. This CDR3 reads CASSHRRTSGDTQYF. CDR3 in DNA: TGCGCCAGCAGCCATCGCCGGACCTCCGGAGATACGCAGTATTTT.

The genes are TRBV28 and TRBJ1-6, with D perhaps matching TRBD1 (5 bases). Germline loops: CDR1 MDHEN, CDR2 SYDVKM. CDR3 size: 15 residues. Trimming pared 5 bases from V and 3 bases from J, leaving 11 bases between. CDR3 loop: CASSPPGVYNSPLHF. CDR3 sequence (DNA): TGTGCCAGCAGTCCGCCGGGGGTCTATAATTCACCCCTCCACTTT. The complete variable domain, with remaining parts taken from reference TRBV28 and TRBJ1-6, reads DVKVTQSSRYLVKRTGEKVFLECVQDMDHENMFWYRQDPGLGLRLIYFSYDVKMKEKGDIPEGYSVSREKKERFSLILESASTNQTSMYLCASSPPGVYNSPLHFGNGTRLTVT.

The chain combines TRBV30 with TRBJ2-2, with a weak D call TRBD2 (6 bases). This CDR3 has 13 amino acids. Germline-derived CDR1 and CDR2 are GTSNPN and SVGIG (reference sequence). The germline V and J ends were trimmed by 3 bases and 6 bases, with 11 bases remaining between them. Written as DNA, the CDR3 is TGTGCCTGGAGCGGGAGTATCCCCGGGGAGCTGTTTTTT. This gives the protein CAWSGSIPGELFF.

The gene calls are TRBV20-1 and TRBJ2-1; D not resolved. Germline-derived CDR1 and CDR2 are DFQATT and SNEGSKA (reference sequence). V dropped 0 bases and J dropped 5 bases, with 2 bases sitting between them. This CDR3 spans 11 amino acids. The CDR3 nucleotides read TGCAGTGCTAGAGAGAACAATGAGCAGTTCTTC. This sequence encodes CSARENNEQFF.

The chain uses TRBV27 and TRBJ1-1, with a possible D match to TRBD1 (6 bases). Germline CDR1 MNHEY, CDR2 SMNVEV (reference sequence). Trimming shortened V by 0 bases and J by 1 base, and 9 bases separated the two germline ends. The CDR3 is 15 amino acids. CDR3 nucleotide sequence: TGTGCCAGCAGTTTATCGGCAGGGGCGAACACTGAAGCTTTCTTT. Translated, it gives CASSLSAGANTEAFF.

The V gene is TRBV4-1, the J gene TRBJ2-7; D tentatively reads TRBD1 or TRBD2 (5 bases each). The germline V gene encodes CDR1 MGHRA and CDR2 YSYEKL. V shed 4 bases and J shed 7 bases, with 17 bases lying between them. The CDR3 runs to 14 residues. This CDR3 is CASSPTGPSGEQYF. The CDR3 DNA sequence: TGCGCCAGCAGCCCTACGGGACCTTCGGGGGAGCAGTACTTC.

Note on this clone: Its ends do not fully match the called genes, so a read error is possible. The chain carries TRBV23-1 and TRBJ2-4, with TRBD1 matching over 8 bases. TRBV23-1 is marked as an open reading frame, function uncertain. CDR3 length: 12 residues. This CDR3 reads CASSHPGTGPRF. The CDR3 coding sequence is TGCGCCAGCAGTCATCCCGGGACAGGACCTAGGTTC.

This clone came up once. At the DNA level, this CDR3 is encoded by other sequences in the same sample as well. The chain couples TRBV6-4 to TRBJ2-1, with D possibly matching TRBD1 (5 bases). Germline-derived CDR1 and CDR2 are MRHNA and SNTAGT. Trimming stripped 3 bases from V and 7 bases from J, with 10 bases between. The CDR3 loop spans 13 amino acids. The CDR3 protein is CASSELQGNEQFF. DNA of the CDR3: TGTGCCAGCAGTGAGCTCCAGGGAAATGAGCAGTTCTTC.

This clone was picked up a small number of times. This sequence joins TRBV13 and TRBJ2-7; 8 bases are shared with TRBD2. V trimming: 6 bases; J trimming: 3 bases; junction bases outside the gene matches: 13. Germline V gives CDR1 PRHDT, CDR2 FYEKMQ (reference sequence). This CDR3 has 16 residues. CDR3 sequence (DNA): TGTGCCAGCAGTTCGCAGCCTACTAGCGGAAACTACGAGCAGTACTTC. Its protein is CASSSQPTSGNYEQYF.

This clone was detected once. The chain couples TRBV7-9 to TRBJ1-5, with a tentative D call TRBD1 (6 bases). Germline V CDR1 and CDR2: SEHNR, FQNEAQ (reference sequence). Trimming cost V 1 base and J 7 bases, with 11 bases left between them. This CDR3 is 14 amino acids long. The CDR3 sequence is CASSLVGGGQPQHF. DNA of the CDR3: TGTGCCAGCAGCTTAGTAGGGGGGGGACAGCCCCAGCATTTT.

This chain uses TRBV2 with TRBJ2-7, with 7 bases matching TRBD1. Germline lookup yields CDR1 SNHLY and CDR2 FYNNEI. V gave up 1 base and J gave up 1 base; unmatched junction bases: 4. The CDR3 is 15 residues long. Here the CDR3 DNA reads TGTGCCAGCAGTGAAGATTGGGGACAGTCCTACGAGCAGTACTTC. Residues: CASSEDWGQSYEQYF.

This clone was detected only a few times. For the CDR3, the DNA is TGTGCCAGCAGCTTTGAGGGGGGAACCTACGAGCAGTACTTC. It codes for CASSFEGGTYEQYF. The chain carries TRBV5-5 and TRBJ2-7; the D call may be TRBD1 or TRBD2 (6 bases each). The CDR3 is made up of 14 amino acids. Germline CDR1 and CDR2: SGHKS and YYEKEE (reference sequence). V dropped 2 bases and J dropped 2 bases, with 11 bases sitting between them.

The gene calls are TRBV4-2 and TRBJ2-1; the D is unclear. CDR1 is LGHNA and CDR2 is YNFKEQ in the germline V gene. V was pared by 0 bases and J by 0 bases, with 18 bases between. The CDR3 spans 19 residues. The CDR3 DNA follows: TGTGCCAGCAGCCAAGAGCCCCTTTTTACCCCGAGCTCCTACAATGAGCAGTTCTTC. It translates to CASSQEPLFTPSSYNEQFF.

This chain uses TRBV30 with TRBJ2-7; 9 bases match TRBD2. The germline CDR1 and CDR2 sequences are GTSNPN and SVGIG (reference sequence). V lost 4 bases and J lost 4; bases outside the gene matches: 11. CDR3 length: 15 residues. This chain's CDR3 is CAWKAREGRWYEQYF. The CDR3 nucleotides read TGTGCCTGGAAGGCGCGGGAGGGCCGGTGGTACGAGCAGTACTTC. The full variable domain, in which reference TRBV30 and TRBJ2-7 provide the parts outside the CDR3, is SQTIHQWPATLVQPVGSPLSLECTVEGTSNPNLYWYRQAAGRGLQLLFYSVGIGQISSEVPQNLSASRPQDRQFILSSKKLLLSDSGFYLCAWKAREGRWYEQYFGPGTRLTVT.

This clone was found a few times. This sequence joins TRBV5-6 and TRBJ2-6; D perhaps matches TRBD1 (5 bases). Per germline, CDR1 SGHDT and CDR2 YYEEEE. V lost 0 bases and J lost 14, with 9 bases in between. The CDR3 consists of 12 residues. CDR3 sequence: CASSLVQGILTF. In nucleotides, the CDR3 is TGTGCCAGCAGCTTGGTGCAGGGTATCCTGACTTTC.

This clone was detected only a few times. The chain uses TRBV6-1 and TRBJ2-2; D unresolved. Trimming pared 2 bases from V and 5 bases from J, leaving 12 bases between. Germline assignment: CDR1 MNHNS and CDR2 SASEGT. CDR3 length equals 15 residues. DNA of the CDR3: TGTGCCAGCAGTGAACTAAGTTTAGGTACCGGGGAGCTGTTTTTT. It is translated as CASSELSLGTGELFF.

This rearrangement joins TRBV29-1 to TRBJ1-1, with TRBD1 as a possible D gene (5 bases). Deletions cut 6 bases from V and 7 bases from J, with 9 bases between. This CDR3 is built from 10 residues. Germline CDR1 SQVTM, CDR2 ANQGSEA. CDR3 coding DNA: TGCAGCGTATGGGGGGGTGAAGCTTTCTTT. Translated: CSVWGGEAFF.

This clone was counted only a few times. The chain carries TRBV23-1 and TRBJ1-2; D unresolved. TRBV23-1 is treated as an ORF (open reading frame) with a function not yet certain. The V end was cut by 7 bases, the J end by 5 bases, with 29 bases between. This CDR3 has 18 residues. The CDR3 DNA reads TGCGCCAGCATTCTCCGGGTACCGGATTCGATAGCCCCTTATGGCTACACCTTC. It encodes CASILRVPDSIAPYGYTF.

The chain is built from TRBV6-5 and TRBJ1-2; D unresolved. V dropped 3 bases and J dropped 8 bases, with 22 bases sitting between them. Germline assignment: CDR1 MNHEY and CDR2 SVGAGI. The CDR3 consists of 16 residues. The CDR3 bases are TGTGCCAGCAGTTATGACATCCCCGACTCCCCCGGCGGCTACACCTTC. Encoded protein: CASSYDIPDSPGGYTF.

This chain connects TRBV19 to TRBJ2-7; D uncertain. The CDR3 is 13 amino acids. Germline V gene data show CDR1 as LNHDA and CDR2 as SQIVND (reference sequence). With 1 base removed from V and 3 bases from J, the gap between germline ends came to 7 bases. The CDR3, as DNA: TGTGCCAGTAGTATAGCAGTACTCTACGAGCAGTACTTC. This codes for CASSIAVLYEQYF.

This chain links TRBV4-1 with TRBJ2-7, with D perhaps TRBD2 (5 bases). The CDR3 runs to 15 residues. The germline V gene encodes CDR1 MGHRA and CDR2 YSYEKL. V was trimmed by 1 base and J by 0 bases, leaving 10 bases between them. DNA of the CDR3: TGCGCCAGCAGCCAAGGGGTAGCGTACTCCTACGAGCAGTACTTC. Amino acids: CASSQGVAYSYEQYF.

V is TRBV4-1 and J is TRBJ2-1, with TRBD2 matching over 10 bases. Trimming cost V 0 bases and J 5 bases; bases outside gene matches: 7. Germline loops: CDR1 MGHRA, CDR2 YSYEKL. The CDR3 contains 17 residues. CDR3 in DNA: TGCGCCAGCAGCCAAGATCAGCTAGCGGGGGCTAACAATGAGCAGTTCTTC. This sequence encodes CASSQDQLAGANNEQFF.

The chain combines TRBV2 with TRBJ1-2; perhaps TRBD1 as D (5 bases). This CDR3 is built from 13 residues. Germline loops: CDR1 SNHLY, CDR2 FYNNEI. Trimming removed 10 bases from V and 2 bases from J, with 14 bases in between. The CDR3 sequence is CATSGPGNYGYTF. The CDR3 nucleotides are TGTGCCACAAGTGGTCCAGGGAACTATGGCTACACCTTC.

The rearrangement links TRBV5-4 to TRBJ1-1, with D unresolved. This CDR3 spans 13 amino acids. Looked up from germline, CDR1 is SGHNT and CDR2 is YYREEE (reference sequence). The germline V and J ends were trimmed by 1 base and 2 bases, with 6 bases remaining between them. The CDR3 is CASSLRLNTEAFF. CDR3 coding DNA: TGTGCCAGCAGCTTGCGCCTAAACACTGAAGCTTTCTTT.

The rearrangement links TRBV6-6 to TRBJ2-2, with a weak D call TRBD1 (6 bases). The CDR3 length is 13 residues. Per the germline V gene, CDR1 is MNHNY and CDR2 is SVGAGI (reference sequence). V lost 7 bases, J lost 1 base, and 7 bases lay in between. The DNA for the CDR3 is TGTGCCAGCAAGGGACAGAACACCGGGGAGCTGTTTTTT. It encodes CASKGQNTGELFF.

This sequence joins TRBV6-1 and TRBJ1-5, with D possibly matching TRBD1 (5 bases). From germline, CDR1 is MNHNS and CDR2 SASEGT. There are 14 residues in the CDR3. V was clipped by 8 bases and J by 1 base, with 12 bases between them. CDR3 sequence (DNA): TGTGCCAGCGGGGCGTTTGTGAGCAATCAGCCCCAGCATTTT. Amino acid sequence: CASGAFVSNQPQHF.

The sample holds a few counts of this clone. The chain combines TRBV19 with TRBJ2-3, with TRBD2 identical over 7 bases. The CDR3 is 13 amino acids. CDR1 and CDR2 (germline): LNHDA, SQIVND (reference sequence). The J segment lost 4 bases and the V segment lost 3 bases, leaving 1 base of the junction unmatched. CDR3: CASSIGGADTQYF. CDR3 bases: TGTGCCAGTAGTATTGGGGGGGCAGATACGCAGTATTTT. Full variable domain (rest looked up from reference TRBV19 and TRBJ2-3): DGGITQSPKYLFRKEGQNVTLSCEQNLNHDAMYWYRQDPGQGLRLIYYSQIVNDFQKGDIAEGYSVSREKKESFPLTVTSAQKNPTAFYLCASSIGGADTQYFGPGTRLTVL.

This clone has just a few counts. The rearrangement uses TRBV6-5 and TRBJ2-1, with 7 bases fitting TRBD2. Per germline, CDR1 MNHEY and CDR2 SVGAGI. The CDR3 is 15 amino acids. The V gene end was trimmed by 6 bases and the J gene end by 8 bases; junction bases not matched to a gene: 13. CDR3: CASSPRDYSYDEQFF. DNA of the CDR3: TGTGCCAGCAGCCCCCGGGACTACTCATACGATGAGCAGTTCTTC.